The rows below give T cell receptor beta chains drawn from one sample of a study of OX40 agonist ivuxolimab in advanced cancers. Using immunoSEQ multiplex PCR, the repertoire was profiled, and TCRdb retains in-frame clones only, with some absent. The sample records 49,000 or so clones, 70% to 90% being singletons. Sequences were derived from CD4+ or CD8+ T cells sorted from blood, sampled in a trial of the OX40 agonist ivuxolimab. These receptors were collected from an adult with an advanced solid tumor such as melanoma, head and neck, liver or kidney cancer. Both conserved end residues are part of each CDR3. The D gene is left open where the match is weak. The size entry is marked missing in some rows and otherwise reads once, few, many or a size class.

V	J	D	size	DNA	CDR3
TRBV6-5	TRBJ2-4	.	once	TGTGCCAGCAGCCCGACGAAAGAGTATAGAAACATTCAGTACTTC	CASSPTKEYRNIQYF
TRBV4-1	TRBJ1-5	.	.	TGCGCCAGCAGCCAAGATTACAGCAATAGCAATCAGCCCCAGCATTTT	CASSQDYSNSNQPQHF
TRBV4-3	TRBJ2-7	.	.	TGCGCCAGCAGCCCTAACCTCGGGGACTCCTACGAGCAGTACTTC	CASSPNLGDSYEQYF
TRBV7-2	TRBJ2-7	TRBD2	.	TGTGCCAGCAGCTTAGCTCCGGGACTAGCTGTCTACGAGCAGTACTTC	CASSLAPGLAVYEQYF
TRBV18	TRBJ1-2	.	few	TGTGCCAGCTCACCACCGACAGGACGGGGCTACACCTTC	CASSPPTGRGYTF
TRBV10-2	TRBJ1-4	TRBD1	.	TGCGCCAGCAGTGACTGGGGACAGGGAGATGAAAAACTGTTTTTT	CASSDWGQGDEKLFF
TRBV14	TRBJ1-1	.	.	TGTGCCAGCAGCCAGAGTGACGTAGCGAACACTGAAGCTTTCTTT	CASSQSDVANTEAFF
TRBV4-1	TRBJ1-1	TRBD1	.	TGCGCCAGCAGCCAAGGCCTCCAAGGGACAGGGAACACTGAAGCTTTCTTT	CASSQGLQGTGNTEAFF
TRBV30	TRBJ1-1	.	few	TGTGCCTGGAGTTTTATGAGAGGGACAAAAGTGAACACTGAAGCTTTCTTT	CAWSFMRGTKVNTEAFF
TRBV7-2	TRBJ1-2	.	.	TGTGCCAGCAGCGGTGGGACAATTGCAAGGTACACCTTC	CASSGGTIARYTF
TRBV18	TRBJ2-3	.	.	TGTGCCAGCTCACCGGCCGGGCTGCCACAGGATACGCAGTATTTT	CASSPAGLPQDTQYF
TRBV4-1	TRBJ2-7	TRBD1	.	TGCGCCAGCAGCCTATCGGGACAGTTTACATACGAGCAGTACTTC	CASSLSGQFTYEQYF
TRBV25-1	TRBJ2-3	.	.	TGTGCCAGCAGTGTCCCGGGATCAGGTTCAGATACGCAGTATTTT	CASSVPGSGSDTQYF
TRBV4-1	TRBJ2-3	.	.	TGCGCCAGCAGCCCCCGCTCGGGACCAGATACGCAGTATTTT	CASSPRSGPDTQYF
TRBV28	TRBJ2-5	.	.	TGTGCCAGCAGTTTTAGAAGAGGGGAGACCCAGTACTTC	CASSFRRGETQYF
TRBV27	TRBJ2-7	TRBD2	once	TGTGCCAGCAGTTTCGGAGGGAGGGGCCACGAGCAGTACTTC	CASSFGGRGHEQYF
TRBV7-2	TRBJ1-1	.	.	TGTGTCAGCAGCTTAAACCCAGGGACGAACACTGAAGCTTTCTTT	CVSSLNPGTNTEAFF
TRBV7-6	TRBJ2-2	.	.	TGTGCCAGCAGCTCTGCCGGGTGGGAGTACACCGGGGAGCTGTTTTTT	CASSSAGWEYTGELFF
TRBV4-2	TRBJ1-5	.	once	TGTGCCAGCAGCCAAGATTTAGGGAATATAGGCAATCAGCCCCAGCATTTT	CASSQDLGNIGNQPQHF
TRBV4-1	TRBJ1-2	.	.	TGCGCCAGCAGCCACTTGGGACGGAGACTTGACTATGGCTACACCTTC	CASSHLGRRLDYGYTF
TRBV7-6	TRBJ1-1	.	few	TGTGCCAGCAGCTTACTAGGGACTGACACTGAAGCTTTCTTT	CASSLLGTDTEAFF
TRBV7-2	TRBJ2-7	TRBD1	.	TGTGCCAGCAGCTTAGGTTCAGGGGGCTACTACGAGCAGTACTTC	CASSLGSGGYYEQYF
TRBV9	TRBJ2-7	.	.	TGTGCCAGCAGCGCAGGGACGGCGCCCTACGGTGAGCAGTACTTC	CASSAGTAPYGEQYF
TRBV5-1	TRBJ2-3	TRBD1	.	TGCGCCAGCAGCTTGGTGGGACAGGGGGCAGATACGCAGTATTTT	CASSLVGQGADTQYF
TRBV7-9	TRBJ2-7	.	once	TGTGCCAGCAGCTCCCACCCGGGCGAGTACGAGCAGTACTTC	CASSSHPGEYEQYF
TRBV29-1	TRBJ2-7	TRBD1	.	TGCAGCGTTGAACTGGGACAGGGCTACGAGCAGTACTTC	CSVELGQGYEQYF
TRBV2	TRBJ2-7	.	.	TGTGCCAGCACCGACAGCTACGAGCAGTACTTC	CASTDSYEQYF
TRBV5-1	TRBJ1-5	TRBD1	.	TGCGCCAGCAGCTTGGGACAGGGGGGTCAGCCCCAGCATTTT	CASSLGQGGQPQHF
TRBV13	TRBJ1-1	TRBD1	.	TGTGCCAGCAGCTTAGGAGGGGGGACAGGGAACACTGAAGCTTTCTTT	CASSLGGGTGNTEAFF
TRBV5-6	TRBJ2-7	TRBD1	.	TGTGCCAGCAGCTTGCGGACAGGGTACTCCTACGAGCAGTACTTC	CASSLRTGYSYEQYF
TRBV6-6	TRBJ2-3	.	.	TGTGCCAGCAGTCGACAGAGCACAGATACGCAGTATTTT	CASSRQSTDTQYF
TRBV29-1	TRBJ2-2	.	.	TGCAGCGTTGAATCTTCCGTTACCCCGAACACCGGGGAGCTGTTTTTT	CSVESSVTPNTGELFF
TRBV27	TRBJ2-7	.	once	TGTGCCAGCAGTTTAGGCCCCTCCTACGAGCAGTACTTC	CASSLGPSYEQYF
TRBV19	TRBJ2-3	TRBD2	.	TGTGCCAGTAGTCCGATTGCGGGAGTCCCCCGCACAGATACGCAGTATTTT	CASSPIAGVPRTDTQYF
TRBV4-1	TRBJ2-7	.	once	TGCGCCAGCAGCCAAGAGACGACCCCGAGCTCCTACGAGCAGTACTTC	CASSQETTPSSYEQYF
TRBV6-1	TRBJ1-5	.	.	TGTGCCAGCAGTGAAGTTTGGGGCCTTACTTATCAGCCCCAGCATTTT	CASSEVWGLTYQPQHF
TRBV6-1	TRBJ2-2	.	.	TGTGCCAGCAGTGAGGACAGCCTCGGCGCGAACACCGGGAAGCTGTTTTTT	CASSEDSLGANTGKLFF
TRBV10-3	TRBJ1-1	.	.	TGTGCCATCAGTGAGGAACGGTACACTGAAGCTTTCTTT	CAISEERYTEAFF
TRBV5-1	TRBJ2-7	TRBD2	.	TGCGCCAGCAGCTTGCGCGGACTAGCGGGGTCCTCCTACGAGCAGTACTTC	CASSLRGLAGSSYEQYF
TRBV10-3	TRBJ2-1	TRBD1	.	TGTGCCATCAGTAACAGGGGGCTGGATGAGCAGTTCTTC	CAISNRGLDEQFF
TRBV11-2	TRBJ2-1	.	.	TGTGCCAGCAGCTTAGACCATGGTGGTGAGCAGTTCTTC	CASSLDHGGEQFF
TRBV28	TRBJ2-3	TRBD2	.	TGTGCCAGCAGTTCGACGGGACTAGATTCCTTATATACGCAGTATTTT	CASSSTGLDSLYTQYF
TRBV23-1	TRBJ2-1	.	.	TGCGCCAGCAGTCAGAGAGTTAGCTCCTACAATGAGCAGTTCTTC	CASSQRVSSYNEQFF
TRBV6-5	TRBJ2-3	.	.	TGTGCCAGCAGCCCGACCGGGACCTCTCGGGATACGCAGTATTTT	CASSPTGTSRDTQYF
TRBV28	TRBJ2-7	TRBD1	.	TGTGCCAGCAGTCCTACAGGGGGCCTTAGGTACGAGCAGTACTTC	CASSPTGGLRYEQYF
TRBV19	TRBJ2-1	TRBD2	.	TGTGCCACCACTTCGGGGCTAGCGGGAGGACCGGTCCCGTCCGGTGAGCAGTTCTTC	CATTSGLAGGPVPSGEQFF
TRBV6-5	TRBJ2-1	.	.	TGTGCCAGCAGTCGACAGGATTATGAGCAGTTCTTC	CASSRQDYEQFF
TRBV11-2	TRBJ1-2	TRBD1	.	TGTGCCAGCAGCTTGGGACAGGGTGTTGACTATGGCTACACCTTC	CASSLGQGVDYGYTF
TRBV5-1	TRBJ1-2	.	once	TGCGCCAGCAGCTTGGTAGGGGTCTATGGCTACACCTTC	CASSLVGVYGYTF
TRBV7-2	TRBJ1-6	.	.	TGTGCCAGCAGCTTCCAACCGCGGGCCGGTTCACCCCTCCACTTT	CASSFQPRAGSPLHF
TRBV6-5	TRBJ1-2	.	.	TGTGCCAGCAGTTACTCCGGCAAAGGCTATGGCTACACCTTC	CASSYSGKGYGYTF
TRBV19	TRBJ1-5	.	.	TGTGCCAGTAGTCGGGGGGCAGGGGATCAGCCCCAGCATTTT	CASSRGAGDQPQHF
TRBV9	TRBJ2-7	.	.	TGTGCCAGCAGCCCCGGGACCTACGAGCAGTACTTC	CASSPGTYEQYF